This T cell receptor beta chain originates from a study of identifying expanded T cells in peripheral blood. Some clones are missing from TCRdb's copy, which holds only in-frame ones; the method was immunoSEQ multiplex PCR. The sample records about 90,000 clones, 70% to 90% being singletons. Collection occurred without any documented infections or immune events in donors. About this clone: Antigen: not known.

The V end was cut by 3 bases, the J end by 2 bases, with 13 bases between. This CDR3 is built from 15 residues. Germline CDR1 is MGHRA and CDR2 is YSYEKL. General study points: Across healthy donors, higher total template counts meant significantly greater roughly 2-week count variance. About 1.2 clones differed between technical replicates, versus around 16 and 19 over time.

Sequences were obtained from blood. The TCR comes from a person aged 18-69 years in good health. This chain links TRBV4-1 with TRBJ1-2, with D possibly matching TRBD1 (6 bases). CDR3 sequence reads: CASSHPTGNNYGYTF. CDR3 in DNA: TGCGCCAGCAGCCACCCAACAGGGAACAACTATGGCTACACCTTC.